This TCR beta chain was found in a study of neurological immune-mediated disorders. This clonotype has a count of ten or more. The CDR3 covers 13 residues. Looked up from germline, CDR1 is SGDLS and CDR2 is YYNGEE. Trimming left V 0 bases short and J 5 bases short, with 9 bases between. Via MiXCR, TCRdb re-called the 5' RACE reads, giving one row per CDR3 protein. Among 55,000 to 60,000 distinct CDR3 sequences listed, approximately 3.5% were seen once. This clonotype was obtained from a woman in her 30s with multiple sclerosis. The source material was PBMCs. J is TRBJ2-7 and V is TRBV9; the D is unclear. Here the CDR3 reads CASSVGPADEQYF. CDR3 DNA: TGTGCCAGCAGCGTAGGGCCAGCTGACGAGCAGTACTTC.